Described below is a single T cell receptor (beta chain) sequence and its context. Cells designated naive CD8 were CD45RO-negative and were positively selected for CCR7, with terminally differentiated effector memory CD45RA+ cells excluded. Germline V lookup: CDR1 MGHRA, CDR2 YSYEKL. V was shortened by 0 bases and J by 5 bases, with 10 bases between the two germline ends. The length of the CDR3 is 14 residues. Clones were sequenced by immunoSEQ multiplex PCR, and TCRdb holds only the in-frame ones, with some missing. The top ten clones hold around 1.8% of a sample with over 2,000,000 clones, just over 90% of them seen once. This sample is drawn from a study of shared clonotypes between healthy human individuals.

The receptor comes from a man aged 18-30 years in good health. Some clones in this sample may be carry-over from other donors' samples. V and J are TRBV4-1 and TRBJ2-5; TRBD1 might be the D (6 bases). The sample was naive CD8+ T cells from PBMCs. DNA for the CDR3: TGCGCCAGCAGCCAAGAACAGGGCCGCGAGACCCAGTACTTC. Its protein is CASSQEQGRETQYF.